This T cell receptor (beta chain) was found in a study of blood T cell repertoires in COVID-19. Sequencing used immunoSEQ multiplex PCR; TCRdb keeps in-frame clones, though not all of them. The data hold some 150,000 clones, with 65% to 85% observed a single time. V lost 7 bases and J lost 4, with 14 bases in between. This CDR3 has 14 residues. Germline V gives CDR1 LGHNT, CDR2 FRNRAP. Material: PBMCs or T cells enriched from blood (not recorded which). The gene calls are TRBV12-5 and TRBJ1-3, with a possible D match to TRBD1 (5 bases). This receptor was identified in a woman between 50 and 59 years old who had been exposed to COVID-19. The CDR3 coding sequence is TGTGCTAGTGATGAAGGGGCGCACGGAAACACCATATATTTT. Translated: CASDEGAHGNTIYF.